Shown below are 22 T cell receptor beta chains from a single sample sequenced in a study of T cell responses to AZD1222 COVID-19 vaccine. Assay: immunoSEQ multiplex PCR; the TCRdb copy retains only in-frame clones and omits some. The repertoire consists of roughly 70,000 clones, with 83% occurring once and the leading ten covering about 6.5%. Sequencing used peripheral blood, obtained 28 days after the second AZD1222 dose. Receptors were obtained from an adult who received the AZD1222 COVID-19 vaccine.

The chain recombines TRBV11-1 with TRBJ1-2, with a weak D call TRBD1 (5 bases). Trimming removed 3 bases from V and 2 bases from J, with 13 bases in between. CDR3 length: 15 amino acids. The germline V gene has CDR1 SGHAT and CDR2 FQDESV (reference sequence). The CDR3, as DNA: TGTGCCAGCAGCTTCGGCGACAGTGGCAACTATGGCTACACCTTC. Its translation: CASSFGDSGNYGYTF. Full variable domain (outside the CDR3, taken from reference TRBV11-1 and TRBJ1-2): EAEVAQSPRYKITEKSQAVAFWCDPISGHATLYWYRQILGQGPELLVQFQDESVVDDSQLPKDRFSAERLKGVDSTLKIQPAELGDSAMYLCASSFGDSGNYGYTFGSGTRLTVV.

Only a few counts were recorded for this clone. This chain joins TRBV5-6 and TRBJ2-3, with 7 bases matching TRBD1. This CDR3 is 15 amino acids long. The germline V gene has CDR1 SGHDT and CDR2 YYEEEE. V was clipped by 3 bases and J by 6 bases; unmatched bases: 10. CDR3 nucleotides: TGTGCCAGCAGCTCCGGACAGGAGATGAGGGATACGCAGTATTTT. Its protein product is CASSSGQEMRDTQYF.

This clone was counted once. The rearrangement links TRBV6-2 or TRBV6-3 to TRBJ1-5; possibly TRBD1 for D (5 bases). CDR1 MNHEY and CDR2 SVGEGT come from the germline V gene. The V and J ends lost 1 base and 4 bases respectively, with 11 bases between them. The CDR3 sequence is 15 residues long. CDR3 nucleotide sequence: TGTGCCAGCAGTTACTTGGGGACGGCTAATCAGCCCCAGCATTTT. Its translation is CASSYLGTANQPQHF.

The V call is TRBV6-5, the J call TRBJ1-1; TRBD1 matches at 8 bases. Trimming at V came to 6 bases and at J to 1 base, leaving 7 bases not matched to a gene. The germline V gene has CDR1 MNHEY and CDR2 SVGAGI. The CDR3 spans 15 residues. CDR3 sequence reads: CASSQGAAGNTEAFF. CDR3 nucleotide sequence: TGTGCCAGCAGCCAGGGGGCGGCGGGGAACACTGAAGCTTTCTTT.

The rearrangement joins TRBV19 to TRBJ1-5, with D tentatively TRBD1 (5 bases). Germline CDR1 reads LNHDA; CDR2 reads SQIVND (reference sequence). Trimming pared 7 bases from V and 3 bases from J, leaving 13 bases between. The CDR3 is 14 residues long. CDR3 loop: CASTPGTANQPQHF. CDR3 DNA: TGTGCCAGTACCCCCGGGACGGCCAATCAGCCCCAGCATTTT.

This clone was observed once. This sequence joins TRBV18 and TRBJ2-5, with a possible D match to TRBD1 (5 bases). This CDR3 region has 13 residues. V lost 6 bases and J 5 bases, leaving 13 bases between the germline ends. The germline V gene has CDR1 KGHSH and CDR2 LQKENI. CDR3: CASSPGSGETQYF. The CDR3 DNA is TGTGCCAGCTCGCCCGGGTCAGGGGAGACCCAGTACTTC. The full variable domain, completed using reference TRBV18 and TRBJ2-5, is NAGVMQNPRHLVRRRGQEARLRCSPMKGHSHVYWYRQLPEEGLKFMVYLQKENIIDESGMPKERFSAEFPKEGPSILRIQQVVRGDSAAYFCASSPGSGETQYFGPGTRLLVL.

This clone has just a few counts. V usage is TRBV7-9 and J usage is TRBJ1-2, with D maybe TRBD1 (5 bases). Deletions cut 1 base from V and 6 bases from J, with 9 bases between. Germline V CDR1 and CDR2: SEHNR, FQNEAQ (reference sequence). CDR3 size: 13 residues. CDR3 residues: CASSLGVGHGYTF. In DNA, the CDR3 is TGTGCCAGCAGCTTAGGGGTGGGACATGGCTACACCTTC. Full variable domain (missing parts from reference TRBV7-9 and TRBJ1-2): DTGVSQNPRHKITKRGQNVTFRCDPISEHNRLYWYRQTLGQGPEFLTYFQNEAQLEKSRLLSDRFSAERPKGSFSTLEIQRTEQGDSAMYLCASSLGVGHGYTFGSGTRLTVV.

This chain links TRBV2 with TRBJ2-1; D remains ambiguous. The CDR3 has 14 residues. In germline, CDR1 is SNHLY, CDR2 FYNNEI. Trimming cost V 8 bases and J 0 bases, with 11 bases left between them. CDR3 in DNA: TGTGCCAGCCTCCTCGGACGCTCCTACAATGAGCAGTTCTTC. It translates to CASLLGRSYNEQFF.

The chain combines TRBV28 with TRBJ1-4; possibly TRBD1 for D (6 bases). This CDR3 is built from 14 residues. The ends were cut back, 5 bases at V and 7 bases at J, with 14 bases in the middle. The germline V gene has CDR1 MDHEN and CDR2 SYDVKM. The CDR3 sequence: CASSPTGRAEKLFF. The DNA of the CDR3 is TGTGCCAGCAGTCCCACAGGGAGGGCTGAAAAACTGTTTTTT.

The chain couples TRBV12-3 or TRBV12-4 to TRBJ1-5; maybe TRBD1 (5 bases). The length of the CDR3 is 13 residues. V dropped 3 bases and J dropped 5 bases, with 8 bases sitting between them. The chain's CDR3 is CASSLQGDQPQHF. Written as DNA, the CDR3 is TGTGCCAGCAGTTTGCAGGGAGATCAGCCCCAGCATTTT.

Only one count was recorded for this clone. The V and J genes are TRBV3-1 (or the pseudogene TRBV3-2) and TRBJ1-2; 7 positions agree with TRBD1. Germline V gene lookup returns CDR1 LGHDT and CDR2 YNNKEL (reference sequence). This CDR3 spans 15 amino acids. Germline trimming cut 1 base from V and 3 bases from J; bases unmatched to any gene: 5. The CDR3, as DNA: TGTGCCAGCAGCCAAGGATGGACAGGAGACTATGGCTACACCTTC. It encodes CASSQGWTGDYGYTF.

The chain recombines TRBV28 with TRBJ2-5, with 8 bases identical to TRBD1. The CDR3 spans 14 residues. The ends lost 6 bases at V and 5 bases at J; junction bases unmatched: 8. Per germline, CDR1 MDHEN and CDR2 SYDVKM. Here the CDR3 DNA reads TGTGCCAGCAGATGGACAGGGAGCGCCGAGACCCAGTACTTC. Encoded protein: CASRWTGSAETQYF.

This chain links TRBV7-8 with TRBJ2-7; 7 nucleotides agree with TRBD1. V was pared by 1 base and J by 6 bases, with 3 bases of the junction left unmatched. CDR1 and CDR2 from the germline V gene are SGHVS and FQNEAQ. This CDR3 comprises 13 residues. Written as DNA, the CDR3 is TGTGCCAGCAGCTTAGAGGGGGCTCTCGAGCAGTACTTC. It codes for CASSLEGALEQYF.

The chain couples TRBV19 to TRBJ1-1, with D maybe TRBD1 (5 bases). Germline V CDR1 and CDR2: LNHDA, SQIVND (reference sequence). The V gene lost 7 bases and the J gene lost 4 bases, with 7 bases spanning the gap. The CDR3 has 11 amino acids. The CDR3 bases are TGTGCCAGTACACAGGCCACTGAAGCTTTCTTT. It translates to CASTQATEAFF.

The chain combines TRBV19 with TRBJ1-6; D not resolved. CDR3 length: 14 amino acids. Germline V gene data show CDR1 as LNHDA and CDR2 as SQIVND (reference sequence). Trimming took off 3 bases at V and 10 bases at J, with 13 bases between the two ends. The CDR3 nucleotides read TGTGCCAGTAGTATGACGGGAGGATACTCACCCCTCCACTTT. This encodes CASSMTGGYSPLHF.

This sequence joins TRBV5-1 and TRBJ2-2, with a possible D match to TRBD1 (5 bases). CDR1 is SGHRS, CDR2 YFSETQ, per germline. V was trimmed by 0 bases and J by 4 bases, leaving 10 bases between them. This CDR3 contains 15 residues. CDR3 nucleotide sequence: TGCGCCAGCAGCTTGGGGCAGGGATCCACCGGGGAGCTGTTTTTT. This codes for CASSLGQGSTGELFF.

The V call is TRBV6-2 or TRBV6-3, the J call TRBJ2-5, with 8 bases that match TRBD2. V lost 6 bases to trimming and J lost 3 bases; unmatched junction nucleotides: 9. The germline CDR1 and CDR2 sequences are MNHEY and SVGEGT. This CDR3 is 15 amino acids long. The CDR3 nucleotides are TGTGCCAGCAGCGGCGGAGCGGGGGCGAAAGAGACCCAGTACTTC. This gives the protein CASSGGAGAKETQYF.

This clone was seen a few times. The chain carries TRBV2 and TRBJ1-6; D is possibly TRBD1 (5 bases). V dropped 1 base and J dropped 5 bases, with 6 bases sitting between them. The germline CDR1 and CDR2 sequences are SNHLY and FYNNEI. The CDR3 is made up of 14 amino acids. The CDR3 loop reads CASSEVTDNSPLHF. In nucleotides, the CDR3 is TGTGCCAGCAGTGAAGTGACAGATAATTCACCCCTCCACTTT.

V is TRBV11-3 and J is TRBJ2-1; tentative D call: TRBD2 (6 bases). Germline V gives CDR1 SGHNT, CDR2 YENEEA. Trimming removed 3 bases at V and 2 bases at J, with 8 bases between. This CDR3 comprises 14 residues. The CDR3 DNA is TGTGCCAGCAGCTTGGGGGGAACCTACAATGAGCAGTTCTTC. Protein: CASSLGGTYNEQFF. Together with reference TRBV11-3 and TRBJ2-1, the CDR3 gives the full variable domain: EAGVVQSPRYKIIEKKQPVAFWCNPISGHNTLYWYLQNLGQGPELLIRYENEEAVDDSQLPKDRFSAERLKGVDSTLKIQPAELGDSAVYLCASSLGGTYNEQFFGPGTRLTVL.

The V gene is TRBV27, the J gene TRBJ1-6; tentative D call: TRBD1 (6 bases). CDR3 length: 17 amino acids. Trimming stripped 8 bases from V and 1 base from J, with 18 bases between. Germline CDR1 reads MNHEY; CDR2 reads SMNVEV (reference sequence). CDR3 loop: CASRLQGKVSYNSPLHF. The CDR3 DNA is TGTGCCAGCCGCCTACAGGGTAAGGTGTCCTATAATTCACCCCTCCACTTT.

The chain combines TRBV28 with TRBJ1-6; 9 bases map to TRBD1. There are 15 residues in the CDR3. Per germline, CDR1 MDHEN and CDR2 SYDVKM. The V and J ends lost 3 bases and 9 bases, in that order; junction bases with no gene match: 6. DNA of the CDR3: TGTGCCAGCAGTTTGGGGGACAGGGAGTCTTCACCCCTCCACTTT. Translating gives CASSLGDRESSPLHF. Based on the CDR3 plus reference TRBV28 and TRBJ1-6, the full variable domain is DVKVTQSSRYLVKRTGEKVFLECVQDMDHENMFWYRQDPGLGLRLIYFSYDVKMKEKGDIPEGYSVSREKKERFSLILESASTNQTSMYLCASSLGDRESSPLHFGNGTRLTVT.

This chain links TRBV5-1 with TRBJ2-1; D gene unclear. Germline values: CDR1 SGHRS, CDR2 YFSETQ. This CDR3 is built from 12 residues. Between the trimmed V and J ends, which lost 0 bases and 4 bases, there was a span of 2 bases. CDR3 DNA: TGCGCCAGCAGCTTGGTGTACAATGAGCAGTTCTTC. Amino acid sequence: CASSLVYNEQFF.